These T cell receptor beta chains were read from a single sample in a study of early T cells in non-severe SARS-CoV-2 infection. A single record per CDR3 protein comes from TCRdb applying MiXCR to the 5' RACE reads. The sample holds 25,000 to 30,000 distinct CDR3 sequences, approximately 4% seen once. The sequenced sample consisted of whole blood. The receptor source for this set is an adult who was a healthcare worker with PCR-confirmed SARS-CoV-2 infection or an uninfected control (not recorded which). CDR3s include the opening cysteine and the closing phenylalanine or tryptophan. The D gene is left open where the match is weak. Only some rows state a clone size, as once, few, many or a class for expanded clones.

>TRBD2|TRBV11-2|TRBJ2-7|NA
CASSLDSLAGGEQYF
TGTGCCAGCAGCTTAGATTCGCTAGCGGGGGGCGAGCAGTACTTC
>TRBD1|TRBV4-1|TRBJ2-7|many
CASSQVSGQEGEQYF
TGCGCCAGCAGCCAAGTGTCGGGACAGGAGGGAGAGCAGTACTTC
>TRBD1|TRBV7-3|TRBJ2-1|many
CASSPGTDNEQFF
TGTGCCAGCAGCCCCGGGACAGACAATGAGCAGTTCTTC
>TRBD2|TRBV7-8|TRBJ2-1|many
CASSLGLAGYEQFF
TGTGCCAGCAGCTTAGGACTAGCGGGTTATGAGCAGTTCTTC
>TRBD1|TRBV5-1|TRBJ1-2|many
CASSGTADYGYTF
TGCGCCAGCAGCGGGACAGCTGACTATGGCTACACCTTC
>NA|TRBV11-2|TRBJ2-1|few
CASSATRGGYDNEQFF
TGTGCCAGCAGCGCAACGCGCGGAGGTTACGACAATGAGCAGTTCTTC
>NA|TRBV5-1|TRBJ1-6|many
CASSLEAINSPLHF
TGCGCCAGCAGCTTGGAAGCCATAAATTCACCCCTCCACTTT
>NA|TRBV10-3|TRBJ2-2|many
CAISESILVGVRAGELFF
TGTGCCATCAGTGAGTCGATTTTGGTTGGGGTCCGCGCCGGGGAGCTGTTTTTT
>TRBD1|TRBV20-1|TRBJ1-2|NA
CSAMIQGALYGYTF
TGCAGTGCTATGATTCAGGGGGCACTCTATGGCTACACCTTC
>NA|TRBV7-9|TRBJ2-2|many
CASSLDLANTGELFF
TGTGCCAGCAGCTTAGACCTTGCGAACACCGGGGAGCTGTTTTTT
>TRBD2|TRBV11-2|TRBJ2-1|many
CASSLGRGAVYNEQFF
TGTGCCAGCAGCTTAGGGCGGGGGGCAGTATACAATGAGCAGTTCTTC
>TRBD1|TRBV29-1|TRBJ1-5|few
CTRMTGRNNQPQHF
TGCACCCGGATGACAGGGAGAAACAATCAGCCCCAGCATTTT
>TRBD1|TRBV6-6|TRBJ1-1|medium-sized
CASSYARTGGTEAFF
TGTGCCAGCAGTTACGCCAGGACAGGGGGCACTGAAGCTTTCTTT
>TRBD1|TRBV29-1|TRBJ1-1|many
CSVERQGQNTEAFF
TGCAGCGTTGAAAGACAGGGCCAGAACACTGAAGCTTTCTTT
>TRBD1|TRBV25-1|TRBJ2-2|few
CASSELFQGDTGELFF
TGTGCCAGCAGTGAATTGTTTCAGGGGGACACCGGGGAGCTGTTTTTT
>NA|TRBV12-3/TRBV12-4|TRBJ2-1|NA
CASSPGEYNEQFF
TGTGCCAGCAGTCCCGGGGAGTACAATGAGCAGTTCTTC
>NA|TRBV20-1|TRBJ2-1|many
CSARDARGDRNEQFF
TGCAGTGCTAGAGATGCCAGGGGTGACAGGAATGAGCAGTTCTTC
>NA|TRBV18|TRBJ2-3|many
CASSPFPGSGTDTQYF
TGTGCCAGCTCACCTTTTCCCGGGAGCGGCACAGATACGCAGTATTTT
>TRBD1|TRBV30|TRBJ1-1|many
CAWTVTGGTEAFF
TGTGCCTGGACAGTTACAGGGGGCACTGAAGCTTTCTTT
>NA|TRBV10-3|TRBJ1-5|few
CAISRDTNQPQHF
TGTGCCATCAGCCGGGACACCAATCAGCCCCAGCATTTT
>NA|TRBV11-2|TRBJ2-7|few
CASSLPDTYEQYF
TGTGCCAGCAGCCTCCCCGATACCTACGAGCAGTACTTC
>NA|TRBV9|TRBJ2-2|many
CASSVGAAQIPGELFF
TGTGCCAGCAGCGTAGGGGCTGCCCAGATCCCCGGGGAGCTGTTTTTT
>TRBD2|TRBV11-1|TRBJ2-1|NA
CASSLGRGRASEQFF
TGTGCCAGCAGCTTAGGTCGGGGGAGGGCCAGTGAGCAGTTCTTC
>NA|TRBV4-2|TRBJ2-7|few
CASSHVFKTGRLLYEQYF
TGTGCCAGCAGCCACGTGTTTAAGACAGGTCGCCTTCTTTACGAGCAGTACTTC
>NA|TRBV12-3/TRBV12-4|TRBJ2-7|many
CASSFTDYYEQYF
TGTGCCAGCAGTTTTACGGATTACTACGAGCAGTACTTC
>TRBD2|TRBV5-1|TRBJ2-1|few
CASSLADTAGDEQFF
TGCGCCAGCAGCTTGGCCGACACCGCGGGGGATGAGCAGTTCTTC
>TRBD2|TRBV19|TRBJ2-1|many
CASSLSGGVYNEQFF
TGTGCCAGTAGTCTTAGCGGGGGGGTCTACAATGAGCAGTTCTTC
>NA|TRBV5-1|TRBJ2-1|few
CASREMSGGEEFF
TGCGCCAGCAGAGAGATGTCCGGAGGAGAAGAGTTCTTC
>NA|TRBV20-1|TRBJ2-3|NA
CSARQRDTQYF
TGCAGTGCTAGACAACGGGATACGCAGTATTTT
>NA|TRBV3-1|TRBJ2-3|many
CASSQERSTSTDTQYF
TGTGCCAGCAGCCAAGAGCGTTCCACTAGCACAGATACGCAGTATTTT
>NA|TRBV13|TRBJ2-5|few
CASSSEGGETQYF
TGTGCCAGCAGCTCAGAGGGGGGAGAGACCCAGTACTTC
>NA|TRBV7-8|TRBJ2-1|many
CASSLIIWVAEPYNEQFF
TGTGCCAGCAGCTTAATCATCTGGGTAGCGGAACCCTACAATGAGCAGTTCTTC
>TRBD2|TRBV5-1|TRBJ2-3|many
CASSSTPRRGGGTDTQYF
TGCGCCAGCAGCTCCACACCTAGGCGGGGGGGAGGCACAGATACGCAGTATTTT
>TRBD2|TRBV5-1|TRBJ2-5|many
CASSLGLAVQETQYF
TGCGCCAGCAGCTTGGGACTAGCGGTCCAAGAGACCCAGTACTTC
>NA|TRBV7-6|TRBJ2-1|many
CASSPMTGFNEQFF
TGTGCCAGCAGCCCCATGACAGGTTTCAATGAGCAGTTCTTC
>TRBD2|TRBV9|TRBJ2-3|many
CASSDTSGGTDTQYF
TGTGCCAGCAGCGACACTAGCGGGGGTACAGATACGCAGTATTTT
>NA|TRBV5-4|TRBJ2-3|NA
CASSPSDRYGDTQYF
TGTGCCAGCAGCCCCTCCGACCGATATGGAGATACGCAGTATTTT
>TRBD2|TRBV2|TRBJ2-3|many
CASSEEGRLAQDTQYF
TGTGCCAGCAGTGAAGAGGGGAGACTAGCTCAAGATACGCAGTATTTT
>NA|TRBV14|TRBJ2-7|many
CASSPGAHEQYF
TGTGCCAGCAGCCCAGGGGCACACGAGCAGTACTTC
>NA|TRBV9|TRBJ2-1|many
CASSPASHNEQFF
TGTGCCAGCAGCCCAGCTAGCCACAATGAGCAGTTCTTC